This T cell receptor (beta chain) was recorded in a study of naive and memory T cell subsets. From the second PCR step, alpha and beta chains were amplified apart. An equimolar mix of two oligonucleotides served as the beta constant-region primer for TRBC1 and TRBC2. Ligated cDNA was amplified by four rounds of PCR with nested alpha and beta constant-region primers and SP2. An oligonucleotide with the SP2 primer and a 12-nucleotide UMI was ligated to the cDNA 3' end. TCRdb used MiXCR to reprocess the UMI-ligation and nested PCR reads, holding one entry per CDR3 protein. Of 100,000 to 150,000 distinct CDR3 sequences in the sample, roughly 36% were seen once. The CDR3 is 16 residues long. The junction had 9 bases not matched to a gene; V was cut back by 0 bases and J by 7 bases. In germline, CDR1 is DFQATT, CDR2 SNEGSKA (reference sequence).

The material sequenced was central memory CD4+ T cells from blood. The receptor was isolated from a human donor in good health. This chain joins TRBV20-1 and TRBJ2-1; 10 bases map to TRBD2. The CDR3 nucleotides are TGCAGTGCTAGAGAAGGCTCTAGCGGGAGTTTGAATGAGCAGTTCTTC. Its translation is CSAREGSSGSLNEQFF.